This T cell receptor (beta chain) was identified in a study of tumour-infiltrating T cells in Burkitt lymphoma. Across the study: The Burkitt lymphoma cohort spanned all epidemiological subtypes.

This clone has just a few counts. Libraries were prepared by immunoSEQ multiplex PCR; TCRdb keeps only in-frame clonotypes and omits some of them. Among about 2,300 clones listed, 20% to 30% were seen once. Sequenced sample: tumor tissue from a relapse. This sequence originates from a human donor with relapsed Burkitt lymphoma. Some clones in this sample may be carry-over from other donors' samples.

The CDR3 DNA follows: TGTGCCTGGAAGGGTCAACTGAGCTCCTATAATTCACCCCTCCACTTT. Translating it yields CAWKGQLSSYNSPLHF. The V gene is TRBV30, the J gene TRBJ1-6; no reliable D call. The germline V gene encodes CDR1 GTSNPN and CDR2 SVGIG (reference sequence). The germline V and J ends were trimmed by 4 bases and 0 bases, with 13 bases remaining between them. The CDR3 has 16 residues.